The rows below give T cell receptor beta chains drawn from one sample of a study of T cells in Graves' hyperthyroidism and ophthalmopathy. A single record per CDR3 protein comes from TCRdb applying MiXCR to the multiplex PCR reads. This table has about 260,000 distinct CDR3 sequences, 20% to 30% appearing once. Sequences were obtained from blood. These receptor sequences come from a man aged 35 to 55 with Graves' hyperthyroidism that later progressed to Graves' ophthalmopathy. Each CDR3 is given with its conserved first and last residue. The order of the fields is CDR3 protein, CDR3 DNA, V gene, D gene, J gene, clone size. The D gene is left open where the match is weak. Size is stated for part of the rows, as once, few or many counts, or as a class when the clone is expanded.

CDR3: CSARDGAGGDTGELFF
DNA: TGCAGTGCTAGAGATGGAGCGGGAGGGGACACCGGGGAGCTGTTTTTT
V: TRBV20-1
D: TRBD2
J: TRBJ2-2
size: NA

CDR3: CASSLKYEEPTQYF
DNA: TGCGCCAGCAGCTTGAAATACGAAGAGCCTACGCAGTATTTT
V: TRBV5-1
D: NA
J: TRBJ2-3
size: many

CDR3: CAISESRTSKYF
DNA: TGTGCCATCAGTGAGTCGAGGACTTCGAAGTACTTC
V: TRBV10-3
D: NA
J: TRBJ2-7
size: once

CDR3: CASSGTTGSAVNTGELFF
DNA: TGTGCCAGCAGTGGGACAACGGGTTCCGCTGTAAACACCGGGGAGCTGTTTTTT
V: TRBV6-1
D: NA
J: TRBJ2-2
size: many

CDR3: CASSLAVNTGELFF
DNA: TGTGCCAGCAGCTTAGCGGTTAACACCGGGGAGCTGTTTTTT
V: TRBV7-6
D: NA
J: TRBJ2-2
size: many

CDR3: CSAQRRETAYEQYF
DNA: TGCAGTGCTCAGAGGCGGGAGACTGCCTACGAGCAGTACTTC
V: TRBV20-1
D: TRBD2
J: TRBJ2-7
size: few

CDR3: CASGMGVLSYEQYF
DNA: TGTGCCAGCGGGATGGGGGTTCTTTCCTACGAGCAGTACTTC
V: TRBV12-3/TRBV12-4
D: NA
J: TRBJ2-7
size: NA

CDR3: CASSTDGNYGYTF
DNA: TGTGCCAGCAGTACGGATGGGAACTATGGCTACACCTTC
V: TRBV6-2/TRBV6-3
D: NA
J: TRBJ1-2
size: once

CDR3: CASSQITGEWDYGYTF
DNA: TGTGCCAGCAGTCAAATAACAGGGGAGTGGGACTATGGCTACACCTTC
V: TRBV6-1
D: TRBD1
J: TRBJ1-2
size: once

CDR3: CASRPTPDRGGTGANVLTF
DNA: TGTGCCAGCAGACCAACCCCGGACAGGGGGGGAACTGGGGCCAACGTCCTGACTTTC
V: TRBV11-2
D: TRBD1
J: TRBJ2-6
size: NA

CDR3: CASSYSGTGSVETQYF
DNA: TGTGCCAGCAGTTACTCCGGGACAGGGAGTGTTGAGACCCAGTACTTC
V: TRBV6-5
D: TRBD1
J: TRBJ2-5
size: many

CDR3: CASIDPPVGEQYF
DNA: TGTGCCAGCATCGACCCCCCGGTCGGCGAGCAGTACTTC
V: TRBV6-1
D: NA
J: TRBJ2-7
size: NA

CDR3: CASSLGTAAAYEQYF
DNA: TGTGCCAGCAGTTTAGGTACAGCGGCCGCCTACGAGCAGTACTTC
V: TRBV28
D: NA
J: TRBJ2-7
size: once